These T cell receptor beta chains were read from a single sample in a study of shared clonotypes between healthy human individuals. Repertoires were generated with immunoSEQ multiplex PCR, while TCRdb's copy carries only in-frame clones and drops some. Of a few million clones listed, around nine tenths were seen once; the top ten hold 0.11% to 0.15%. What was sequenced was naive CD4+ T cells sorted from blood. These receptors were collected from a man aged 18 to 35 in good health. CDR3s include the opening cysteine and the closing phenylalanine or tryptophan. The D gene is left open where the match is weak. The listing skips clone size in some rows; elsewhere it reads once, few, many or a size class.

V gene	D gene	J gene	clone size	CDR3 DNA	CDR3 protein
TRBV18	.	TRBJ1-1	.	TGTGCCAGCTCACGACAAGAGTACACTGAAGCTTTCTTT	CASSRQEYTEAFF
TRBV28	.	TRBJ1-6	.	TGTGCCAGCGGCGGGGGGGCGAGTAATTCACCCCTCCACTTT	CASGGGASNSPLHF
TRBV9	.	TRBJ1-3	.	TGTGCCAGCAGCGCCAGGACAGCCGGGAGCTCTGGAAACACCATATATTTT	CASSARTAGSSGNTIYF
TRBV19	.	TRBJ2-1	few	TGTGCCAGTAGTACGGGCGGGGCGTTCAATGAGCAGTTCTTC	CASSTGGAFNEQFF
TRBV2	.	TRBJ1-1	.	TGTGCCAGCAGCGTCGCACAGGCGAACACTGAAGCTTTCTTT	CASSVAQANTEAFF
TRBV30	TRBD2	TRBJ2-1	.	TGTGCCTGGAGTGTGTTAGTGGGTAGCGGGGTGGGTGAGCAGTTCTTC	CAWSVLVGSGVGEQFF
TRBV10-2	.	TRBJ2-5	.	TGCGCCAGCAGTGACGGACAGTCAATCGTGGAGACCCAGTACTTC	CASSDGQSIVETQYF
TRBV10-3	TRBD1	TRBJ1-4	.	TGTGCCATCAGTGGGGACAGGGATAATGAAAAACTGTTTTTT	CAISGDRDNEKLFF
TRBV28	TRBD1	TRBJ2-2	.	TGTGCCAGCAGTCCAGATCAGAAACAGGGGTCCAACACCGGGGAGCTGTTTTTT	CASSPDQKQGSNTGELFF
TRBV5-1	.	TRBJ1-2	.	TGCGCCAGCAGCTCGGTCTCTGCGGGTGGCTACACCTTC	CASSSVSAGGYTF
TRBV18	.	TRBJ2-5	.	TGTGCCAGCTCACCAGCTGTTCAAGAGACCCAGTACTTC	CASSPAVQETQYF
TRBV18	.	TRBJ2-7	.	TGTGCCAGCTCACAGGAGACTGCCTCCTACGAGCAGTACTTC	CASSQETASYEQYF
TRBV7-2	TRBD2	TRBJ2-7	.	TGTGCCAGCAGCCGAACTAGCGGGAGTTCGAGGGAGCAGTACTTC	CASSRTSGSSREQYF
TRBV6-5	.	TRBJ1-1	.	TGTGCCAGCAGCAGGGCGAACACTGAAGCTTTCTTT	CASSRANTEAFF
TRBV7-9	TRBD1	TRBJ1-2	once	TGTGCCAGCAGCTTGTATGCAGGGGGCCATGGCTACACCTTC	CASSLYAGGHGYTF
TRBV18	.	TRBJ2-1	.	TGTGCCAGCTCACGAGACTGGGAGCAGTTCTTC	CASSRDWEQFF
TRBV7-2	.	TRBJ2-3	.	TGTGCCAGCAGCTTAGTTAGGGGAGATACGCAGTATTTT	CASSLVRGDTQYF
TRBV5-3	.	TRBJ2-3	.	TGTGCCAGAAGTCTCAGAGATACGCAGTATTTT	CARSLRDTQYF
TRBV7-2	.	TRBJ1-5	.	TGTGCCAGCAGCTATCGGGGGAATCAGCCCCAGCATTTT	CASSYRGNQPQHF
TRBV9	.	TRBJ1-6	.	TGTGCCAGCACCCCCGACGGGGCAAGCTATAATTCACCCCTCCACTTT	CASTPDGASYNSPLHF
TRBV18	.	TRBJ2-3	.	TGTGCCAGCTCACCGGGGACCGGCACAGATACGCAGTATTTT	CASSPGTGTDTQYF
TRBV4-3	TRBD1	TRBJ2-4	.	TGCGCCAGCAGCCAAGACGGGACAGGGATAGGGGTTCAGTACTTC	CASSQDGTGIGVQYF
TRBV9	TRBD2	TRBJ2-4	.	TGTGCCAGCAGCGTAGACCCCCTAGCGGGGGCGGGGGCCAAAAACATTCAGTACTTC	CASSVDPLAGAGAKNIQYF
TRBV28	.	TRBJ1-4	.	TGTGCCAGCAGTCCTCTGGGATTATTGAAAGGTGGAGAAAAACTGTTTTTT	CASSPLGLLKGGEKLFF
TRBV18	.	TRBJ1-3	.	TGTGCCAGCTCACCACCTCGGCCATTTGGAAACACCATATATTTT	CASSPPRPFGNTIYF
TRBV28	TRBD1	TRBJ1-5	.	TGTGCCAACGGCGACAGGGGTCAGCCCCAGCATTTT	CANGDRGQPQHF
TRBV28	TRBD2	TRBJ2-3	.	TGTGCCAGCAGTTTATTAAGGACTAGCGGGGTACCAGATACGCAGTATTTT	CASSLLRTSGVPDTQYF
TRBV30	TRBD2	TRBJ2-5	once	TGTGCCTGGAAGCGGGAGCCAGAGACCCAGTACTTC	CAWKREPETQYF
TRBV19	.	TRBJ2-2	.	TGTGCCAGTAGTTCGGGGGTGGGCACCGGGGAGCTGTTTTTT	CASSSGVGTGELFF
TRBV7-8	.	TRBJ1-3	.	TGTGCCAGCAGCTTACCGACACCGGGCAACTCTGGAAACACCATATATTTT	CASSLPTPGNSGNTIYF
TRBV30	TRBD2	TRBJ2-1	.	TGTGCCTGGAGTGGGGTAGCGGGAGTAGACAATGAGCAGTTCTTC	CAWSGVAGVDNEQFF
TRBV12-5	.	TRBJ2-1	once	TGTGCTAGTGGTTTGGTTCCAGCGCGTTCCTACAATGAGCAGTTCTTC	CASGLVPARSYNEQFF
TRBV10-3	TRBD2	TRBJ2-3	.	TGTGCCATCAGTGACCTAGCGGGCACAGATACGCAGTATTTT	CAISDLAGTDTQYF
TRBV9	TRBD1	TRBJ1-3	.	TGTGCCAGCAGCACTACAGGGGTTTTCTCTGGAAACACCATATATTTT	CASSTTGVFSGNTIYF
TRBV9	.	TRBJ1-2	.	TGTGCCAGCAGCGTAGGTGAGGGGCGCGTTGGCTACACCTTC	CASSVGEGRVGYTF
TRBV7-9	.	TRBJ1-1	.	TGTGCCAGCAGCTTATATTCACAGGGGAACACTGAAGCTTTCTTT	CASSLYSQGNTEAFF
TRBV19	.	TRBJ2-7	.	TGTGCCAGTAGGCGGACGTGGGATTTAAGCGAGCAGTACTTC	CASRRTWDLSEQYF
TRBV28	TRBD1	TRBJ1-5	.	TGTGCCAGCAGTTCCGCGGGACAGGTTTATAGCAATCAGCCCCAGCATTTT	CASSSAGQVYSNQPQHF
TRBV7-9	.	TRBJ1-1	.	TGTGCCAGCAGACCAGGACAGAGTTACGGTGAAGCTTTCTTT	CASRPGQSYGEAFF
TRBV5-1	TRBD1	TRBJ1-6	.	TGCGCCAGCAGCCCGGGGACAGGGGACCGTAATTCACCCCTCCACTTT	CASSPGTGDRNSPLHF
TRBV12-5	TRBD1	TRBJ2-5	.	TGTGCTAGTGTAAAGGACAGGGGGCGCGAAGAGACCCAGTACTTC	CASVKDRGREETQYF
TRBV5-1	.	TRBJ1-2	.	TGCGCCAGCAGCTTGGCCTCGGGAATTGGAATGTATGGCTACACCTTC	CASSLASGIGMYGYTF
TRBV4-1	TRBD2	TRBJ2-5	.	TGCGCCAGCAGCAAGGGACTAGCGGGAGTTAGGCATCCACAAGAGACCCAGTACTTC	CASSKGLAGVRHPQETQYF
TRBV6-6	.	TRBJ2-7	.	TGTGCCAGCAGTTACAGCGCGGACAGCTACGAGCAGTACTTC	CASSYSADSYEQYF
TRBV30	.	TRBJ2-7	.	TGTGCCTGGAATCAACTAGGAGGACTACCCTCCTACGAGCAGTACTTC	CAWNQLGGLPSYEQYF
TRBV19	TRBD1	TRBJ2-7	.	TGTGCCAGTAGACCAGACAGGGTCGGCGAGCAGTACTTC	CASRPDRVGEQYF
TRBV10-3	.	TRBJ1-6	.	TGTGCCATCAGTGAGACGGCCACCGCACCCCTCCACTTT	CAISETATAPLHF
TRBV5-1	TRBD1	TRBJ2-7	.	TGCGCCAGCTCATCCCCGGTGGGGGACAGGGGCGAGCAGTACTTC	CASSSPVGDRGEQYF
TRBV10-1	.	TRBJ1-5	.	TGCGCCAGCAGTGAGTCGGGCGGGGATAGCAATCAGCCCCAGCATTTT	CASSESGGDSNQPQHF